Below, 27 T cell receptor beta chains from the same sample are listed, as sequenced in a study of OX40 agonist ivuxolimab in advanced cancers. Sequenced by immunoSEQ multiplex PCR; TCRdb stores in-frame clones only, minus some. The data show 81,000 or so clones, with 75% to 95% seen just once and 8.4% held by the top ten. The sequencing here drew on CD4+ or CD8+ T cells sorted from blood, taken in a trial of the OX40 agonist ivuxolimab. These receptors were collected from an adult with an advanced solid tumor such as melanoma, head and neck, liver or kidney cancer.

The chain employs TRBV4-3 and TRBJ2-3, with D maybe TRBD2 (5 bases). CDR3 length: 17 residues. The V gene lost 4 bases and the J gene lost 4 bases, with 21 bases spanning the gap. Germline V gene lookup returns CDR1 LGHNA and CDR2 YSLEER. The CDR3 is CASSPRWTVQGADTQYF. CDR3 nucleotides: TGCGCCAGCAGCCCGAGATGGACTGTTCAAGGAGCAGATACGCAGTATTTT.

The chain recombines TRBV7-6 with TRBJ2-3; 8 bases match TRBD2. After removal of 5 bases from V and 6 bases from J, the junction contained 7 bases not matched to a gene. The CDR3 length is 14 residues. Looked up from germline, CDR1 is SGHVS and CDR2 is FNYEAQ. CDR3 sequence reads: CASSGGGRKDTQYF. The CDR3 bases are TGTGCCAGCAGCGGGGGCGGGAGGAAGGATACGCAGTATTTT.

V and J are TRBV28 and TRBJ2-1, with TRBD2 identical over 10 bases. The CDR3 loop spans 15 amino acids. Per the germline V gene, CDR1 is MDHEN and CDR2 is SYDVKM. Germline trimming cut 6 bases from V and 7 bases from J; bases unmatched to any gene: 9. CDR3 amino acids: CASSPPGLALNEQFF. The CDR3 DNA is TGTGCCAGCAGCCCCCCGGGACTAGCGTTAAATGAGCAGTTCTTC.

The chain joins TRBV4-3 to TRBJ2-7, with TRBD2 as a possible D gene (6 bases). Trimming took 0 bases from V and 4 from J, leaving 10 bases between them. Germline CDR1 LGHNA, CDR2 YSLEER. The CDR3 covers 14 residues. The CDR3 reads CASSQDSGGYEQYF. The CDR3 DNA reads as TGCGCCAGCAGCCAAGATTCTGGGGGGTACGAGCAGTACTTC.

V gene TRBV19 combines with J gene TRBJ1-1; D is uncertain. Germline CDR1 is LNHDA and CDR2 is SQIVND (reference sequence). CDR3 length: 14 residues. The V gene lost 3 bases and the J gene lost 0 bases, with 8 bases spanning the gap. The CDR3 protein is CASSILAVNTEAFF. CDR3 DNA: TGTGCCAGTAGTATTCTTGCAGTGAACACTGAAGCTTTCTTT.

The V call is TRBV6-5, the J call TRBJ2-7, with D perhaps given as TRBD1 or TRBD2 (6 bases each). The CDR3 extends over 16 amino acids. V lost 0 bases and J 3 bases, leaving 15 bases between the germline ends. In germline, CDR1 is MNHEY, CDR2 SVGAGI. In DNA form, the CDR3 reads TGTGCCAGCAGTTACTCCGGGGGCGAGACCTACTACGAGCAGTACTTC. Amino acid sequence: CASSYSGGETYYEQYF.

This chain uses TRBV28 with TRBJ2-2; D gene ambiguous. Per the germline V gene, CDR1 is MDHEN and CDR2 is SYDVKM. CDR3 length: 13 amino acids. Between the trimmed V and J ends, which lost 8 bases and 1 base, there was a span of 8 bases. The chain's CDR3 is CASSVMNTGELFF. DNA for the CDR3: TGTGCCAGCTCGGTCATGAACACCGGGGAGCTGTTTTTT.

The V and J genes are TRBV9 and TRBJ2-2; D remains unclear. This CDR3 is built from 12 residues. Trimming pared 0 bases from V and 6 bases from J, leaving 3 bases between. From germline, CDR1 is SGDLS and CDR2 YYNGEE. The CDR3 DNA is TGTGCCAGCAGCGTAGTTTCCGGGGAGCTGTTTTTT. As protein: CASSVVSGELFF. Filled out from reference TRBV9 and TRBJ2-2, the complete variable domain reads DSGVTQTPKHLITATGQRVTLRCSPRSGDLSVYWYQQSLDQGLQFLIQYYNGEERAKGNILERFSAQQFPDLHSELNLSSLELGDSALYFCASSVVSGELFFGEGSRLTVL.

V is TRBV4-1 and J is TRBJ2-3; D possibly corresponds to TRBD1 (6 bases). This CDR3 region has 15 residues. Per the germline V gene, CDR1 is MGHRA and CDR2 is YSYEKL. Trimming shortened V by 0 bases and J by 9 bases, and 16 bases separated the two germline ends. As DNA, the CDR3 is TGCGCCAGCAGCCAAGATTATCACGGACAGAACACGCAGTATTTT. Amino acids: CASSQDYHGQNTQYF.

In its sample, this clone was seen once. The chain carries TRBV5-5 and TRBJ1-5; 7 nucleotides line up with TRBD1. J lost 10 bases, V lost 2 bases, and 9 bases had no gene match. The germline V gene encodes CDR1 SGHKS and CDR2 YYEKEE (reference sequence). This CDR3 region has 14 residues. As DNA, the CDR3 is TGTGCCAGCAGCTTCGACAGGGCGCCGAGACCCCAGCATTTT. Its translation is CASSFDRAPRPQHF.

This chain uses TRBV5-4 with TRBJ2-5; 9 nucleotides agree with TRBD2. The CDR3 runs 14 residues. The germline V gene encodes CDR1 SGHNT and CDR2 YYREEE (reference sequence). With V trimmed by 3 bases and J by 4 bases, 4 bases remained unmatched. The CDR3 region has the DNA TGTGCCAGCAGCTCCGTACTAGCGGGAGAGACCCAGTACTTC. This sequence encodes CASSSVLAGETQYF. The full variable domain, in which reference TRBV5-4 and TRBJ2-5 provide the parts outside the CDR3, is ETGVTQSPTHLIKTRGQQVTLRCSSQSGHNTVSWYQQALGQGPQFIFQYYREEENGRGNFPPRFSGLQFPNYSSELNVNALELDDSALYLCASSSVLAGETQYFGPGTRLLVL.

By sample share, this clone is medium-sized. CDR3 in DNA: TGCGCCAGCAGCTTGGAACTGGGAGCCTACAATGAGCAGTTCTTC. Translation: CASSLELGAYNEQFF. This rearrangement joins TRBV5-1 to TRBJ2-1, with D maybe TRBD2 (5 bases). The CDR3 extends over 15 amino acids. Germline V gives CDR1 SGHRS, CDR2 YFSETQ. V was cut by 0 bases and J by 2 bases, with 9 bases left in between.

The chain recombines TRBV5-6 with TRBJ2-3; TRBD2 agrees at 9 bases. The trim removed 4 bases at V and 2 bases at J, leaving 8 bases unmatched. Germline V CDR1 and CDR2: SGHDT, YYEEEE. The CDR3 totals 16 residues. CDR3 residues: CASSLDLAGVTDTQYF. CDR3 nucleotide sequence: TGTGCCAGCAGCCTGGATTTAGCGGGGGTCACAGATACGCAGTATTTT.

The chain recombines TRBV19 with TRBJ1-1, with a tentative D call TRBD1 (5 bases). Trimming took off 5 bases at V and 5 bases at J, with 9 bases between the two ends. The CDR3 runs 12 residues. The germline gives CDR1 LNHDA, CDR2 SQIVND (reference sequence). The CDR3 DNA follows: TGTGCCAGTAGTTACGGGGGGACTGAAGCTTTCTTT. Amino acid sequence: CASSYGGTEAFF.

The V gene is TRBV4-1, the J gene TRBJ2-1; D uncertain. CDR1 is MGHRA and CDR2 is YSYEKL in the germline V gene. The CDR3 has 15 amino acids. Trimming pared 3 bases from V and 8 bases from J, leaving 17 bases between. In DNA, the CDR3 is TGCGCCAGCAGCCAGTTAACCAATGGGGATTATGAGCAGTTCTTC. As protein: CASSQLTNGDYEQFF.

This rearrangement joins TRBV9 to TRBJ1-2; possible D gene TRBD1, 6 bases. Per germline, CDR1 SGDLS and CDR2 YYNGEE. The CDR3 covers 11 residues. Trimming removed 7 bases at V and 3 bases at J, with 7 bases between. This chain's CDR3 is CASEGDYGYTF. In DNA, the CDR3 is TGTGCCAGCGAGGGGGACTATGGCTACACCTTC. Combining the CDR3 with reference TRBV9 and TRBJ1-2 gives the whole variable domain DSGVTQTPKHLITATGQRVTLRCSPRSGDLSVYWYQQSLDQGLQFLIQYYNGEERAKGNILERFSAQQFPDLHSELNLSSLELGDSALYFCASEGDYGYTFGSGTRLTVV.

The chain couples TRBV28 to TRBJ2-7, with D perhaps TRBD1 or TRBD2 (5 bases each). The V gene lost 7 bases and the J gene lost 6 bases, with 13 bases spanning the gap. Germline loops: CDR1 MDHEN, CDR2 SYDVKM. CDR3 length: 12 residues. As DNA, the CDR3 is TGTGCCAGCAAGATGGGGGAAGGCGAGCAGTACGTC. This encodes CASKMGEGEQYV.

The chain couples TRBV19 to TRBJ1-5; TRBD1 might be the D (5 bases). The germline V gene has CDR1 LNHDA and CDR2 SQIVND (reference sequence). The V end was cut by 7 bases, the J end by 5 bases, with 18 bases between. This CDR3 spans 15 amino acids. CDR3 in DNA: TGTGCCAGTACCCCCGGGGGAGGGTTTTATCAGCCCCAGCATTTT. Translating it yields CASTPGGGFYQPQHF.

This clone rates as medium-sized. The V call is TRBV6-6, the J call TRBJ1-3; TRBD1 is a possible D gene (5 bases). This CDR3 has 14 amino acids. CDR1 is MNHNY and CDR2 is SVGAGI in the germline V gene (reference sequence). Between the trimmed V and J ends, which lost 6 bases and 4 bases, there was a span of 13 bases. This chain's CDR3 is CASSTGAVGNTIYF. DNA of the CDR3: TGTGCCAGCAGCACAGGAGCTGTGGGAAACACCATATATTTT.

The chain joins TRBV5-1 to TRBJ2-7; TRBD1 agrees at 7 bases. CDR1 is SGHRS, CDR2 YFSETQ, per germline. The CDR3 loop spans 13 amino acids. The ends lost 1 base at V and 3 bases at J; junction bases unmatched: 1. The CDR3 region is CASSLWDSYEQYF. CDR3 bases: TGCGCCAGCAGCTTGTGGGACAGCTACGAGCAGTACTTC.

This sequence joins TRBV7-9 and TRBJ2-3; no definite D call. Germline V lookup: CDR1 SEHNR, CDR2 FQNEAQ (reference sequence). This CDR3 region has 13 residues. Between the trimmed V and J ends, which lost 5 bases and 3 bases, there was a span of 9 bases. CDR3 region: CASSLYTTDTQYF. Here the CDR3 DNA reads TGTGCCAGCAGCCTATATACAACAGATACGCAGTATTTT.

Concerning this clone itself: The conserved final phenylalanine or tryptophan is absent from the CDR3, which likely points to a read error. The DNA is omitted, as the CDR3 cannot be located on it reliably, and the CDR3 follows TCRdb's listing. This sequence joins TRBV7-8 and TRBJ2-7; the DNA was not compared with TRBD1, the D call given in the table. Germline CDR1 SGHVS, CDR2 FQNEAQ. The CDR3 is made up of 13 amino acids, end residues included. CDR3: CASSQGPRTVLTL.

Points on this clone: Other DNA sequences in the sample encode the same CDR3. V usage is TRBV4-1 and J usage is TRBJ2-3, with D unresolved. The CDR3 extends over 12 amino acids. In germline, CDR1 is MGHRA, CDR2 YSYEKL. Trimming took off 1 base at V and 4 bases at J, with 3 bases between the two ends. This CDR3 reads CASSQGADTQYF. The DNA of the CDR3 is TGCGCCAGCAGCCAAGGGGCAGATACGCAGTATTTT.

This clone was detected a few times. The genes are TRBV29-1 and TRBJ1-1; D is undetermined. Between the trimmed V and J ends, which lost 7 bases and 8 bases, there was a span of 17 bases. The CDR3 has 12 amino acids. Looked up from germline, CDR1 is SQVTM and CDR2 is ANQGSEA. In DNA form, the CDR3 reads TGCAGCGCAGAACCCGGGAGTGTGGAAGCTTTCTTT. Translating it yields CSAEPGSVEAFF.

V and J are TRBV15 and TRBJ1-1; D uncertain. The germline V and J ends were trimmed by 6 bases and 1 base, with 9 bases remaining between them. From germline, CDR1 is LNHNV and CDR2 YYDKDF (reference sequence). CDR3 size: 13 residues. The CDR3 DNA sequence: TGTGCCACCAGTGTGATTAGGAACACTGAAGCTTTCTTT. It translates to CATSVIRNTEAFF. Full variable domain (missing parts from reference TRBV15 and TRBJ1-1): DAMVIQNPRYQVTQFGKPVTLSCSQTLNHNVMYWYQQKSSQAPKLLFHYYDKDFNNEADTPDNFQSRRPNTSFCFLDIRSPGLGDTAMYLCATSVIRNTEAFFGQGTRLTVV.

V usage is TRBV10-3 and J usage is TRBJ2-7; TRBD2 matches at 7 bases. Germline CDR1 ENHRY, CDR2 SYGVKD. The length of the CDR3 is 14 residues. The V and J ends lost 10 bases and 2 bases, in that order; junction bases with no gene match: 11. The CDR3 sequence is CATQKSGGPYEQYV. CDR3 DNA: TGTGCCACCCAAAAATCGGGGGGTCCCTACGAGCAGTACGTC.

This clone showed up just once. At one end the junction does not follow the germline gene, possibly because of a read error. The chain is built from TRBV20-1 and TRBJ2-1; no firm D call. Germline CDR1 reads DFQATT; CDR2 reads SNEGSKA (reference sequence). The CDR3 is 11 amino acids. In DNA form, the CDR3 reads TGCAGTGCCCCATGGGCTACCGAGCGGTTCTTC. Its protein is CSAPWATERFF.